This is a list of T cell receptor beta chains from one sample in a study of T cells in localized non-small cell lung cancer. Sequenced by immunoSEQ multiplex PCR; TCRdb stores in-frame clones only, minus some. The data hold about 22,000 clones, with about nine tenths observed a single time. Sample: PBMCs, taken before any cancer treatment. All receptors derive from a man aged 35 to 69 with stage II squamous cell lung carcinoma. Both conserved end residues are part of each CDR3.

V gene: TRBV30
J gene: TRBJ1-1
CDR3 protein: CAWKLQGGTEAFF

V gene: TRBV7-8
J gene: TRBJ2-7
CDR3 protein: CASSQSGYEQYF

V gene: TRBV27
J gene: TRBJ2-1
CDR3 protein: CASSLTDAQFSYNEQFF

V gene: TRBV5-8
J gene: TRBJ2-7
CDR3 protein: CASSFRRKYEQYF

V gene: TRBV18
J gene: TRBJ2-6
CDR3 protein: CASSPSLAGPSGANVLTF

V gene: TRBV19
J gene: TRBJ2-5
CDR3 protein: CASSIMPGAKTQYF

V gene: TRBV6-6
J gene: TRBJ2-2
CDR3 protein: CASSYDTGELFF

V gene: TRBV10-3
J gene: TRBJ2-7
CDR3 protein: CAIRNRDRGTYEQYF

V gene: TRBV6-5
J gene: TRBJ2-3
CDR3 protein: CASQEGGRVDTQYF

V gene: TRBV10-1
J gene: TRBJ1-5
CDR3 protein: CASSDGGISQPQHF

V gene: TRBV19
J gene: TRBJ2-2
CDR3 protein: CASSKGRISTGELFF